The subject of this entry is one TCR beta chain. The data were obtained in a study of blood T cell repertoires in COVID-19. The V end was cut by 3 bases, the J end by 4 bases, with 4 bases between. The germline V gene has CDR1 MNHEY and CDR2 SMNVEV (reference sequence). The CDR3 is 13 residues long. Repertoires were generated with immunoSEQ multiplex PCR, while TCRdb's copy carries only in-frame clones and drops some. The sample has tens of thousands of clones, about 80% seen once. The sequenced sample consisted of peripheral blood. V and J are TRBV27 and TRBJ1-6, with D uncertain. This receptor was obtained from a man between 60 and 75 years old with active or convalescent COVID-19. CDR3 amino acids: CASSFSYNSPLHF. The CDR3 bases are TGTGCCAGCAGTTTCTCTTATAATTCACCCCTCCACTTT.